Below, 20 T cell receptor beta chains from the same sample are listed, as sequenced in a study of regulatory T cells in long-lasting Graves disease. The time point is: newly diagnosed GD, antithyroid drugs for less than 3 months. Making the TCR library involved RNA that had been extracted from PBMCs. To make TCR beta libraries, researchers used iRepertoire HTBI primers and Arm-PCR of CDR3 regions. From the multiplex PCR reads, TCRdb called clonotypes with MiXCR, one entry per CDR3 protein. Altogether 560,000 or so distinct CDR3 sequences are present, more than 15% being singletons, with the ten largest covering 12%. A further study also used this sample, focusing on T cells in Graves' hyperthyroidism and ophthalmopathy.

The input for sequencing was peripheral blood mononuclear cells (PBMCs), taken at new diagnosis, from a patient treated with antithyroid drugs. These receptors all come from a man between 18 and 35 years old with Graves disease.

There are many counts of this clonotype. CDR3 region: CASAGGGRVSEQYF. The CDR3 DNA is TGTGCCAGCGCCGGGGGGGGTCGGGTCTCCGAGCAGTACTTC. This chain links TRBV12-3 or TRBV12-4 with TRBJ2-7, with TRBD2 matching 8 bases. The CDR3 loop spans 14 amino acids. Losses at the gene ends were 8 bases for V and 6 bases for J; bases not matched to a gene: 12.

The chain couples TRBV5-7 to TRBJ1-1; D uncertain. TRBV5-7 falls under the ORF class, with uncertain function. This CDR3 spans 11 amino acids. The germline V and J ends were trimmed by 0 bases and 11 bases, with 8 bases remaining between them. DNA for the CDR3: TGTGCCAGCAGCTTGGGTCGGGCGGCTTTCTTT. Its translation: CASSLGRAAFF.

This clonotype appeared a few times. The chain combines TRBV18 with TRBJ1-1; no reliable D call. The V end was cut by 0 bases, the J end by 7 bases, with 12 bases between. The CDR3 has 14 amino acids. Germline CDR1 reads KGHSH; CDR2 reads LQKENI. The DNA of the CDR3 is TGTGCCAGCTCACCACCTTCAGGATGGGGTGAAGCTTTCTTT. Translation gives CASSPPSGWGEAFF.

This clonotype was observed many times. This sequence joins TRBV7-9 and TRBJ2-3, with 8 bases that match TRBD2. Losses at the gene ends were 3 bases for V and 4 bases for J; bases not matched to a gene: 12. The CDR3 runs 17 residues. Germline V gene sequence: CDR1 SEHNR, CDR2 FQNEAQ (reference sequence). CDR3 residues: CASSLARASGQPDTQYF. In DNA, the CDR3 is TGTGCCAGCAGCTTGGCGCGTGCTAGCGGGCAACCAGATACGCAGTATTTT.

This clonotype was picked up many times. This chain connects TRBV12-3 or TRBV12-4 to TRBJ1-5; possibly TRBD1 for D (5 bases). CDR3 length: 15 residues. V was cut by 5 bases and J by 0 bases, with 11 bases left in between. In DNA form, the CDR3 reads TGTGCCAGCAGTCCGGGACTTCGTAGCAATCAGCCCCAGCATTTT. Translated, it gives CASSPGLRSNQPQHF.

Notes on this clonotype: A read error may be the cause here, since a much bigger clone is one base away. This chain joins TRBV12-3 or TRBV12-4 and TRBJ1-5; 8 bases agree with TRBD1. There are 14 residues in the CDR3. The CDR3 region has the DNA TGTGCCAGCAGCTACAGGGGGTTCAATCAGTCCCAGCATTTT. Encoded protein: CASSYRGFNQSQHF.

This clonotype was observed many times. The chain employs TRBV30 and TRBJ2-1; D uncertain. The CDR3 consists of 12 residues. Trimming took 0 bases from V and 7 from J, leaving 7 bases between them. The germline V gene encodes CDR1 GTSNPN and CDR2 SVGIG (reference sequence). The CDR3 reads CAWSVLGNEQFF. CDR3 sequence (DNA): TGTGCCTGGAGTGTACTTGGGAATGAGCAGTTCTTC.

Only a few counts were recorded for this clonotype. The chain is built from TRBV3-1 and TRBJ2-3; 12 bases align to TRBD2. The J segment lost 4 bases and the V segment lost 0 bases, leaving 8 bases of the junction unmatched. The CDR3 spans 18 residues. The V gene's germline CDR1 is LGHDT and CDR2 YNNKEL (reference sequence). The CDR3 sequence is CASSQENLAGGPPDTQYF. As DNA, the CDR3 is TGTGCCAGCAGCCAAGAGAACCTAGCGGGAGGGCCCCCAGATACGCAGTATTTT.

The CDR3 sequence is CAISDIPGALNEKLFF. The DNA for the CDR3 is TGTGCCATCAGCGACATTCCCGGGGCCCTTAATGAAAAACTGTTTTTT. This chain links TRBV10-3 with TRBJ1-4, with D maybe TRBD1 (5 bases). Looked up from germline, CDR1 is ENHRY and CDR2 is SYGVKD. V was clipped by 6 bases and J by 4 bases, with 18 bases between them. The CDR3 is 16 residues long.

This clonotype has a count of ten or more. V and J are TRBV11-2 and TRBJ1-1; D is possibly TRBD1 (6 bases). The CDR3 covers 14 residues. The V gene's germline CDR1 is SGHAT and CDR2 FQNNGV. V was clipped by 5 bases and J by 5 bases, with 15 bases between them. The CDR3, as DNA: TGTGCCAGCAGCCAACAGGGTGGTAGGACTGAAGCTTTCTTT. It specifies CASSQQGGRTEAFF.

The V gene is TRBV11-1, the J gene TRBJ1-1; D remains unclear. Trimming stripped 5 bases from V and 6 bases from J, with 22 bases between. In germline, CDR1 is SGHAT, CDR2 FQDESV (reference sequence). The CDR3 length is 16 residues. The CDR3 DNA is TGTGCCAGCAGCCAAGACCGGACGGCAGCGTCCGCTGAAGCTTTCTTT. Its protein product is CASSQDRTAASAEAFF.

Of note for this clonotype: A read error is the likely source, as a far larger clone sits one nucleotide away. This chain connects TRBV12-3 or TRBV12-4 to TRBJ2-4, with TRBD2 identical over 12 bases. The CDR3 is made up of 16 amino acids. The CDR3 here is CASSLTSGSGLNEQSF. The CDR3 bases are TGTGCCAGCAGTTTGACTAGCGGGAGTGGCTTGAATGAGCAGTCCTTC.

This clonotype came up a few times. V and J are TRBV12-3 or TRBV12-4 and TRBJ1-1, with 8 nucleotides matching TRBD1. V shed 6 bases, J shed 5 bases, and the junction held 5 bases outside the gene matches. The CDR3 runs 13 residues. This CDR3 reads CASRMTGETEAFF. The CDR3 bases are TGTGCCAGCAGGATGACAGGGGAGACTGAAGCTTTCTTT.

This clonotype was picked up a small number of times. The DNA for the CDR3 is TGTGCCAGCAGACCTACAGGAGCGGAGACCCAGTACTTC. This encodes CASRPTGAETQYF. The V call is TRBV11-2, the J call TRBJ2-5, with TRBD1 as a possible D gene (5 bases). The CDR3 has 13 residues. Trimming stripped 6 bases from V and 5 bases from J, with 13 bases between. CDR1 is SGHAT, CDR2 FQNNGV, per germline.

This sequence joins TRBV27 and TRBJ1-1; 8 bases are shared with TRBD1. Germline V CDR1 and CDR2: MNHEY, SMNVEV (reference sequence). After removal of 2 bases from V and 1 base from J, the junction contained 9 bases not matched to a gene. This CDR3 is built from 17 residues. CDR3 DNA: TGTGCCAGCAGTTTACGACAGGGGAAATTTAAGAACACTGAAGCTTTCTTT. It encodes CASSLRQGKFKNTEAFF.

This clonotype was seen only a few times. The chain carries TRBV15 and TRBJ2-7; tentatively, D is TRBD1 (5 bases). CDR1 LNHNV and CDR2 YYDKDF come from the germline V gene (reference sequence). Trimming removed 2 bases from V and 5 bases from J, with 7 bases in between. This CDR3 is built from 12 residues. The CDR3 spells CATSRQGNEQYF. The CDR3 nucleotides are TGTGCCACCAGCAGACAGGGAAACGAGCAGTACTTC.

The genes are TRBV18 and TRBJ2-1; D ambiguous. Per germline, CDR1 KGHSH and CDR2 LQKENI. The CDR3 extends over 15 amino acids. The V end was cut by 3 bases, the J end by 4 bases, with 13 bases between. CDR3 sequence: CASSPYGTDYNEQFF. Here the CDR3 DNA reads TGTGCCAGCTCACCCTATGGAACGGATTACAATGAGCAGTTCTTC. Full variable domain (remainder filled in from reference TRBV18 and TRBJ2-1): NAGVMQNPRHLVRRRGQEARLRCSPMKGHSHVYWYRQLPEEGLKFMVYLQKENIIDESGMPKERFSAEFPKEGPSILRIQQVVRGDSAAYFCASSPYGTDYNEQFFGPGTRLTVL.

The table lists this clonotype with many counts. The chain is built from TRBV2 and TRBJ2-1; 12 nucleotides match TRBD2. This CDR3 has 15 amino acids. Germline CDR1 and CDR2: SNHLY and FYNNEI. The ends lost 4 bases at V and 5 bases at J; junction bases unmatched: 3. The CDR3 region has the DNA TGTGCCAGCAGTGGAAGGACTAGCGGGGACAATGAGCAGTTCTTC. Residues: CASSGRTSGDNEQFF.

This clonotype was counted ten times or more. The chain joins TRBV30 to TRBJ1-2; D is undetermined. Trimming took 4 bases from V and 2 from J, leaving 8 bases between them. The CDR3 runs to 12 residues. Germline V lookup: CDR1 GTSNPN, CDR2 SVGIG (reference sequence). CDR3: CAWTAGNYGYTF. CDR3 nucleotides: TGTGCCTGGACCGCGGGAAACTATGGCTACACCTTC.

This clonotype has ten or more counts. V is TRBV6-2 or TRBV6-3 and J is TRBJ2-7; D is possibly TRBD1 or TRBD2 (5 bases each). The V end lost 4 bases, the J end lost 3 bases, and 16 bases lay between the germline ends. Germline assignment: CDR1 MNHEY and CDR2 SVGEGT. The CDR3 consists of 15 residues. In DNA, the CDR3 is TGTGCCAGCAGTTTCACGGGGACCGGGAACTACGAGCAGTACTTC. Protein: CASSFTGTGNYEQYF.